This TCR beta chain came from a study of OX40 agonist ivuxolimab in advanced cancers. Describing the broader study: Ivuxolimab, which targeted the costimulatory receptor OX40 (CD134), was an agonistic, fully human IgG2 monoclonal antibody. Intravenous ivuxolimab was administered to patients every 2 weeks at six dose levels: 0.01, 0.1, 0.3, 1.5, 3 and 10 mg/kg. In the dose-escalation cohort, 82.7% of patients were male, and the mean age was about 55 years, with a range of about 23 to 90. The paper reports the monotherapy dose-escalation portion (N = 52 patients) of the phase I ivuxolimab trial. Partial responses were achieved by three dose-escalation patients, of whom one had hepatocellular carcinoma and two had cutaneous melanoma. The purpose of peripheral TCRbeta sequencing was to test whether ivuxolimab changed TCR sequence diversity and led to clonal T-cell expansion. Prior anti-PD-1, anti-PD-L1 or anti-CTLA-4 therapy was permitted, and less than 45% of dose-escalation patients had received checkpoint inhibitors. Among the approximately 50 dose-escalation patients, around 20 had hepatocellular carcinoma, approximately 15 melanoma, 9 renal cell carcinoma and 9 head and neck cancer.

CDR3 length: 18 amino acids, cysteine to phenylalanine. The sequence is cut down to CDR3 DNA, 54 bases in frame from base 1. CDR1 and CDR2 (SQVTM, ANQGSEA) derive from the germline V gene. V has 4 bases trimmed and J has 0 bases trimmed; junction bases matching no gene number 11. On this clone: What this receptor recognizes is not known. Per-base quality was not reported, and no clone a single base away is much larger than it.

For sequencing of the TCRbeta CDR3 region, genomic DNA was extracted from the sorted cells. The immunoSEQ Assay was used for sequencing of TCRbeta CDR3 regions. Held by TCRdb, this immuneACCESS table contains in-frame sequences only and omits some clones. Under half of the omission traces to an unresolved V gene where checked; the cause of the rest is unknown. The sample table contains about 78,000 clones; only one count was recorded for about nine tenths of them. The top ten clonotypes cover just under 0.25% of the sample. What the work shows at the level of the full study, not this receptor alone: At doses of 0.1 to 3.0 mg/kg, clonal expansion of both CD4+ and CD8+ T cells in blood was seen between baseline and week 6. The antigen specificity of the peripheral T cells that underwent clonal expansion was not determined. Low levels of normalized T-cell clonal expansion were also seen in some patients who did not respond. In the 0.1-3.0 mg/kg groups, partial responders were among the patients with the lowest normalized peripheral clonal expansion, particularly in CD8+ T cells. On average, CD8+ T cells showed more expanded clones than CD4+ T cells after ivuxolimab.

Patients with autoimmune disease history or receiving systemic immunosuppression were excluded from the trial. Peripheral blood for TCR sequencing was drawn from every dose cohort at baseline, at cycle 4 day 1 and at cycle 7 day 1. Samples were obtained from an open-label, multicenter, first-in-human phase I dose-escalation trial of ivuxolimab. The trial enrolled adults with locally advanced or metastatic head and neck squamous cell, hepatocellular, melanoma or renal cell carcinoma. Before TCR sequencing, CD4+ T cells and CD8+ T cells were sorted from peripheral blood as separate populations. This clonotype originated in an adult with an advanced solid tumor such as melanoma, head and neck, liver or kidney cancer. This sequence uses TRBV29-1 and TRBJ2-1; the central 11 bases match TRBD2. The sequences come from CD4+ or CD8+ T cells sorted from blood, collected in a trial of the OX40 agonist ivuxolimab. The nucleotides read TGCAGCGTTGGTGGGACTAGCGGCGCCTTGAGCTCCTACAATGAGCAGTTCTTC. Translated, this is CSVGGTSGALSSYNEQFF.